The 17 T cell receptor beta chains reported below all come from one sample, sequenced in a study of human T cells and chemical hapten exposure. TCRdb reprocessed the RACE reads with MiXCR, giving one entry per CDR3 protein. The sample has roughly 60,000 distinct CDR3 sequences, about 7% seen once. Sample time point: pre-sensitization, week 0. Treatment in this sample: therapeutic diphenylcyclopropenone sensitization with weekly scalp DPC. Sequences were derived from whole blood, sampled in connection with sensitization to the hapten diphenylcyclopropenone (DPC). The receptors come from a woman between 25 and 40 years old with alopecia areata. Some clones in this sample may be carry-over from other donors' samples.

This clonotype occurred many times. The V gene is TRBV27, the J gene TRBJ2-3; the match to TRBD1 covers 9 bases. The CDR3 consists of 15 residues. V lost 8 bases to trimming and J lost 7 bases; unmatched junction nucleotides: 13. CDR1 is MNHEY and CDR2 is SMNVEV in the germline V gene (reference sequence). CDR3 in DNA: TGTGCCAGCGGGACCGGGACAGGGCATGGCAATACGCAGTATTTT. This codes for CASGTGTGHGNTQYF.

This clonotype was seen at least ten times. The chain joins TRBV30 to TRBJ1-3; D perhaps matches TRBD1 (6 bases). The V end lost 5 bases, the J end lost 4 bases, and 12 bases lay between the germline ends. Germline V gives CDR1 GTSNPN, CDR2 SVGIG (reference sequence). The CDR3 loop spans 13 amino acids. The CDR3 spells CAWEQGGGNTIYF. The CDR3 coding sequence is TGTGCCTGGGAACAGGGAGGAGGAAACACCATATATTTT. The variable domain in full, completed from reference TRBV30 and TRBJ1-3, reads SQTIHQWPATLVQPVGSPLSLECTVEGTSNPNLYWYRQAAGRGLQLLFYSVGIGQISSEVPQNLSASRPQDRQFILSSKKLLLSDSGFYLCAWEQGGGNTIYFGEGSWLTVV.

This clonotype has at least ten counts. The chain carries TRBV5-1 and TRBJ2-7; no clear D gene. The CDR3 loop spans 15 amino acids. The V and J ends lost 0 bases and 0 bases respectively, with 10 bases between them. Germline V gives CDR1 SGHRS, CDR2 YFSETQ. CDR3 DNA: TGCGCCAGCAGCTTGGGAAGGACGGACTCCTACGAGCAGTACTTC. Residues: CASSLGRTDSYEQYF.

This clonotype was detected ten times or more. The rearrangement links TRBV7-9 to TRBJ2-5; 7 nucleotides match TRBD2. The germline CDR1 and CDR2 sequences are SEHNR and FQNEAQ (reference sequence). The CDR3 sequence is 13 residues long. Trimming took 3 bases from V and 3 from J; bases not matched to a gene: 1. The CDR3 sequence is CASSFRGEETQYF. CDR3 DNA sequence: TGTGCCAGCAGCTTCCGGGGGGAAGAGACCCAGTACTTC.

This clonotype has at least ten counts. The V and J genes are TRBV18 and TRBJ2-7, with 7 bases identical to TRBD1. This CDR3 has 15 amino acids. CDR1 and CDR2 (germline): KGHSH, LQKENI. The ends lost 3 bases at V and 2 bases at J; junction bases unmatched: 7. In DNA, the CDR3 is TGTGCCAGCTCACCCCAACAGGGGATCACCTACGAGCAGTACTTC. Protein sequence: CASSPQQGITYEQYF.

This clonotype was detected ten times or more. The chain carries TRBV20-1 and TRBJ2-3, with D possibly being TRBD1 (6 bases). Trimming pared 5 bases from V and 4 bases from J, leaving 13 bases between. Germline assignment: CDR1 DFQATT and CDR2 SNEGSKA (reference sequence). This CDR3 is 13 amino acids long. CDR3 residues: CSAVHRVSDTQYF. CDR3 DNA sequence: TGCAGTGCTGTACACAGGGTATCAGATACGCAGTATTTT.

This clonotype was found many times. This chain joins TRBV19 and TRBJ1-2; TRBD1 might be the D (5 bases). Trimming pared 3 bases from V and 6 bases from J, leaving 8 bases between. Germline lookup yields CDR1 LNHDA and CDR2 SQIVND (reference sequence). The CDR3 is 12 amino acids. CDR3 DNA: TGTGCCAGTAGTATGAGAGGGGATGGCTACACCTTC. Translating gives CASSMRGDGYTF.

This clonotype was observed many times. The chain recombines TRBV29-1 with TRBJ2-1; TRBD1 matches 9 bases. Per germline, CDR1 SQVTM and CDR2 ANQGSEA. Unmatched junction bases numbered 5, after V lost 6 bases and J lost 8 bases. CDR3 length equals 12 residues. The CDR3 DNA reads TGCAGCGTAGACAGGGGGGGCGATGAGCAGTTCTTC. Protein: CSVDRGGDEQFF.

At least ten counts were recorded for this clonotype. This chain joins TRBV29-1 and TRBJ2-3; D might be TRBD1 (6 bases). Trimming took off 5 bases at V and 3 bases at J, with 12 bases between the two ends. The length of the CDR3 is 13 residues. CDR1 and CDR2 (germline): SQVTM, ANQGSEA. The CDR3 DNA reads TGCAGCGTTCGGCAGGGGTCAACAGATACGCAGTATTTT. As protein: CSVRQGSTDTQYF.

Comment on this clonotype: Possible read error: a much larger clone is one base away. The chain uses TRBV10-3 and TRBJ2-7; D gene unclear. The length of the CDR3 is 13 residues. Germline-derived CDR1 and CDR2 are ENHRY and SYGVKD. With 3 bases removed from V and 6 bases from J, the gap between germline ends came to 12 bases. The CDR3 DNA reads TGTGCCATCAGTGACAGGAACTCACCCGAGCAGTACTTC. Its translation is CAISDRNSPEQYF.

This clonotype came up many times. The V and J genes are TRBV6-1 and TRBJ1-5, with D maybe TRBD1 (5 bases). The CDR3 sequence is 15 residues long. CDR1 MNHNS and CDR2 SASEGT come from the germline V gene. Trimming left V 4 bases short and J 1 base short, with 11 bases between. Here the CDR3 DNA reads TGTGCCAGCAGTGCAACGGGACTCAGCAATCAGCCCCAGCATTTT. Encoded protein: CASSATGLSNQPQHF.

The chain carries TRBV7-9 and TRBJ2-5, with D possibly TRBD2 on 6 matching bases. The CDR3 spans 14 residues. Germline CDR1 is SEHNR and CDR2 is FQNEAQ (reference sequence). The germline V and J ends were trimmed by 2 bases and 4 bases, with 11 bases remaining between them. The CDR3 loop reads CASSLQTRRETQYF. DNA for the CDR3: TGTGCCAGCAGCTTACAGACTAGAAGAGAGACCCAGTACTTC.

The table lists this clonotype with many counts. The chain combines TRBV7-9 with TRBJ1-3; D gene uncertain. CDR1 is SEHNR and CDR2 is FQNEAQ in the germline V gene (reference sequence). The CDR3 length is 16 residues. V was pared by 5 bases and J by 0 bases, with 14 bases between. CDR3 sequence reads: CASSPSLRSSGNTIYF. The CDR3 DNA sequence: TGTGCCAGCAGCCCATCCTTGAGGTCCTCTGGAAACACCATATATTTT.

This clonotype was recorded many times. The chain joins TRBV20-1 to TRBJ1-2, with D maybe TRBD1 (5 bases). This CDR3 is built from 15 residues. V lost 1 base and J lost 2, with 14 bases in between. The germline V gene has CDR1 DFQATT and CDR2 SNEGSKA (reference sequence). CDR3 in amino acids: CSARVRRESNYGYTF. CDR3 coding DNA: TGCAGTGCTAGAGTTCGCAGGGAATCCAACTATGGCTACACCTTC.

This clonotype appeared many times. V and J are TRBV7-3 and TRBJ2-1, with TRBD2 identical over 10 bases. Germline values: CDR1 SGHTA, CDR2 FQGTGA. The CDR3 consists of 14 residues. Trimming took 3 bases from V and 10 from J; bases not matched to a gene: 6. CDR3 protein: CASSLSGGASEQFF. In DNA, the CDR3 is TGTGCCAGCAGCTTGAGCGGGGGGGCATCCGAGCAGTTCTTC.

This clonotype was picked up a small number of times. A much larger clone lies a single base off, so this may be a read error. DNA for the CDR3: TGTGCCTGGATTAGGCCAGCCGGACGGGCCCTCCACTTT. Protein sequence: CAWIRPAGRALHF. The chain joins TRBV30 to TRBJ1-6; D gene unclear. V lost 4 bases and J lost 14, with 18 bases in between. This CDR3 spans 13 amino acids. Germline V lookup: CDR1 GTSNPN, CDR2 SVGIG (reference sequence). Together with reference TRBV30 and TRBJ1-6, the CDR3 gives the full variable domain: SQTIHQWPATLVQPVGSPLSLECTVEGTSNPNLYWYRQAAGRGLQLLFYSVGIGQISSEVPQNLSASRPQDRQFILSSKKLLLSDSGFYLCAWIRPAGRALHFGNGTRLTVT.

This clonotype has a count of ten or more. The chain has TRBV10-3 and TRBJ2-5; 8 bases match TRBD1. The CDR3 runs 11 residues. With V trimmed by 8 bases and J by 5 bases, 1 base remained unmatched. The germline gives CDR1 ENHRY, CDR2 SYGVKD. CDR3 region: CAIGQGETQYF. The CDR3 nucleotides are TGTGCCATCGGACAGGGCGAGACCCAGTACTTC.